The 11 T cell receptor beta chains below come from one sample, sequenced in a study of CD4 T cells in relation to SARS-CoV-2 and coronaviruses (dated by TCRdb to the early 2020s). The antigens these receptors bind are not known. CD4+ T cells from unexposed donors were collected before the COVID-19 pandemic (2011-2018). After 10 to 11 days of culture, CD4+ T cells were isolated with the EasySep CD4+ T cell isolation kit. The library was generated by the immunoSEQ multiplex PCR assay. The table comes from immuneACCESS by way of TCRdb, which keeps in-frame sequences with V and J called. Part of the clones is missing from these tables; in studies checked, under half for an unresolved V gene and the rest for unknown reasons. This sample holds just over 15,000 clones; roughly 78% were observed only once. In total, the top ten clones hold 15% to 20% of the sample. Sequencing was done on a sample of CD4+ T cells from PBMCs, cultured in vitro. These receptors all come from a human donor in good health.

J is TRBJ2-5 and V is TRBV7-3; no clear D gene. CDR3 length: 13 amino acids. V lost 2 bases to trimming and J lost 5 bases, with 9 bases between them. Germline V gene data show CDR1 as SGHTA and CDR2 as FQGTGA. DNA for the CDR3: TGTGCCAGCAGCTTATCGTTCAGGGAGACCCAGTACTTC. Translation: CASSLSFRETQYF. The whole variable domain, remainder taken from reference TRBV7-3 and TRBJ2-5, is GAGVSQTPSNKVTEKGKYVELRCDPISGHTALYWYRQSLGQGPEFLIYFQGTGAADDSGLPNDRFFAVRPEGSVSTLKIQRTERGDSAVYLCASSLSFRETQYFGPGTRLLVL.

The chain couples TRBV12-3 or TRBV12-4 to TRBJ2-2, with D perhaps matching TRBD2 (6 bases). V was trimmed by 8 bases and J by 4 bases, leaving 11 bases between them. The CDR3 loop spans 13 amino acids. The CDR3 reads CASRGLPTGELFF. Written as DNA, the CDR3 is TGTGCCAGCCGGGGACTCCCCACCGGGGAGCTGTTTTTT.

J is TRBJ1-3 and V is TRBV27; D call uncertain. V was clipped by 4 bases and J by 4 bases, with 14 bases between them. Germline V gene lookup returns CDR1 MNHEY and CDR2 SMNVEV (reference sequence). The CDR3 runs to 15 residues. CDR3 nucleotide sequence: TGTGCCAGCAGTTCGGATCGAAGTTCCGGAAACACCATATATTTT. This translates into CASSSDRSSGNTIYF.

This clone appeared once. Mismatch with germline at one junction end may stem from a read error. J is TRBJ1-2 and V is TRBV20-1; no clear D. CDR1 is DFQATT and CDR2 is SNEGSKA in the germline V gene (reference sequence). CDR3 length equals 10 residues. CDR3 amino acids: CSAPSLPWAF. The CDR3 coding sequence is TGCAGTGCTCCATCATTGCCCTGGGCCTTC.

CDR3 DNA sequence: TGTGCCAGCTCAACCGCCAGGAACACTGAAGCTTTCTTT. Protein: CASSTARNTEAFF. The genes are TRBV2 and TRBJ1-1; D gene uncertain. The V end lost 8 bases, the J end lost 1 base, and 11 bases lay between the germline ends. There are 13 residues in the CDR3. Germline CDR1 is SNHLY and CDR2 is FYNNEI. The full variable domain, with the rest looked up from reference TRBV2 and TRBJ1-1, is EPEVTQTPSHQVTQMGQEVILRCVPISNHLYFYWYRQILGQKVEFLVSFYNNEISEKSEIFDDQFSVERPDGSNFTLKIRSTKLEDSAMYFCASSTARNTEAFFGQGTRLTVV.

This chain uses TRBV6-2 or TRBV6-3 with TRBJ2-7, with 8 bases identical to TRBD2. Germline CDR1 MNHEY, CDR2 SVGEGT. The V gene end was trimmed by 2 bases and the J gene end by 3 bases; junction bases not matched to a gene: 6. CDR3 size: 15 residues. Here the CDR3 reads CASSYRTSPGYEQYF. The DNA for the CDR3 is TGTGCCAGCAGTTACAGGACTAGCCCTGGCTACGAGCAGTACTTC.

CDR3 amino acids: CASNEGQGFQPQHF. CDR3 DNA sequence: TGTGCCAGTAATGAGGGACAGGGGTTTCAGCCCCAGCATTTT. The genes are TRBV19 and TRBJ1-5; 10 bases fit TRBD1. Germline lookup yields CDR1 LNHDA and CDR2 SQIVND (reference sequence). J was trimmed by 6 bases and V by 7 bases; bases with no gene match: 6. The CDR3 is made up of 14 amino acids.

The rearrangement joins TRBV6-1 to TRBJ2-7; the D call may be TRBD1 or TRBD2 (6 bases each). Germline V gene lookup returns CDR1 MNHNS and CDR2 SASEGT. CDR3 length: 16 amino acids. Trimming removed 4 bases at V and 0 bases at J, with 16 bases between. CDR3 region: CASSVIGGGPSYEQYF. The CDR3 nucleotides read TGTGCCAGCAGTGTAATTGGAGGGGGTCCCTCCTACGAGCAGTACTTC.

The chain joins TRBV7-2 to TRBJ2-7; 9 bases match TRBD2. The germline gives CDR1 SGHTA, CDR2 FQGNSA. V was pared by 5 bases and J by 3 bases, with 11 bases of the junction left unmatched. This CDR3 is built from 16 residues. Here the CDR3 DNA reads TGTGCCAGCAGCCCAAGGGGGGGCGGGAGGGTCTACGAGCAGTACTTC. It specifies CASSPRGGGRVYEQYF.

The gene calls are TRBV24-1 and TRBJ1-1; D call uncertain. Germline V gives CDR1 KGHDR, CDR2 SFDVKD. V was clipped by 4 bases and J by 4 bases, with 9 bases between them. There are 13 residues in the CDR3. CDR3 in amino acids: CATSDFVGTEAFF. CDR3 nucleotide sequence: TGTGCCACCAGTGACTTCGTTGGCACTGAAGCTTTCTTT.

The chain couples TRBV19 to TRBJ1-5; D possibly corresponds to TRBD1 (6 bases). Germline CDR1 is LNHDA and CDR2 is SQIVND (reference sequence). Trimming cost V 10 bases and J 4 bases, with 14 bases left between them. The CDR3 spans 13 residues. The CDR3: CAMGGPENQPQHF. CDR3 DNA: TGTGCCATGGGGGGGCCAGAGAATCAGCCCCAGCATTTT.